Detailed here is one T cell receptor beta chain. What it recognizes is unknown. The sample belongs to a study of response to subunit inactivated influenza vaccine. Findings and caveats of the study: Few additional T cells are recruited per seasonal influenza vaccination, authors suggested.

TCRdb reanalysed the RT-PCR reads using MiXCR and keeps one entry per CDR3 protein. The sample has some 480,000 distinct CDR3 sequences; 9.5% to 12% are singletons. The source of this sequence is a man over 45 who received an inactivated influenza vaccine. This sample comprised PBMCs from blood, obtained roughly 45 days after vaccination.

CDR3 nucleotide sequence: TGTGCCAGCAGTGCTGACAGGGACCTCCCCTACGAGCAGTACTTC. It yields the protein CASSADRDLPYEQYF. This chain links TRBV6-1 with TRBJ2-7; 7 bases align to TRBD1. V lost 4 bases and J lost 2; bases outside the gene matches: 8. The CDR3 covers 15 residues. Per germline, CDR1 MNHNS and CDR2 SASEGT.